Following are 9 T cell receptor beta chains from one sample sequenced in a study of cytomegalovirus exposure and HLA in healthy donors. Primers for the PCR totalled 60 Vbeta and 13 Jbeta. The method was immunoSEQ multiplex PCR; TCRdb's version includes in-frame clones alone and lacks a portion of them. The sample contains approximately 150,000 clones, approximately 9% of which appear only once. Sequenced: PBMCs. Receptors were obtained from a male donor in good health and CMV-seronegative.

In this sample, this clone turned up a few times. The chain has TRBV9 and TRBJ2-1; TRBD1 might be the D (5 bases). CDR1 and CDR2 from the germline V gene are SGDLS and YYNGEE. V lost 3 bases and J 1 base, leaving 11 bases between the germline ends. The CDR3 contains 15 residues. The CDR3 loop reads CASSAGQRSYNEQFF. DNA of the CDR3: TGTGCCAGCAGCGCAGGGCAGAGATCCTACAATGAGCAGTTCTTC.

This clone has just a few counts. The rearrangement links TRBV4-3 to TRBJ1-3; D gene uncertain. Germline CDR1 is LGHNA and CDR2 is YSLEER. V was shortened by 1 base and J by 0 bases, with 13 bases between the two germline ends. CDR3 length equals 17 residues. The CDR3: CASSQGLGRDSGNTIYF. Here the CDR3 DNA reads TGCGCCAGCAGCCAAGGTTTGGGCCGCGACTCTGGAAACACCATATATTTT.

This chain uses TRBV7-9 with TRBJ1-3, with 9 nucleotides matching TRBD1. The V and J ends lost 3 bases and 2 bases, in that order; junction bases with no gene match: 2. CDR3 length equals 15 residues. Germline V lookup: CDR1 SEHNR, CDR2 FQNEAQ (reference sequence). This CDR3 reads CASSLTGGAGNTIYF. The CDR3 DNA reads TGTGCCAGCAGCTTGACAGGGGGAGCTGGAAACACCATATATTTT. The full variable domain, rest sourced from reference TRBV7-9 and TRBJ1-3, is DTGVSQNPRHKITKRGQNVTFRCDPISEHNRLYWYRQTLGQGPEFLTYFQNEAQLEKSRLLSDRFSAERPKGSFSTLEIQRTEQGDSAMYLCASSLTGGAGNTIYFGEGSWLTVV.

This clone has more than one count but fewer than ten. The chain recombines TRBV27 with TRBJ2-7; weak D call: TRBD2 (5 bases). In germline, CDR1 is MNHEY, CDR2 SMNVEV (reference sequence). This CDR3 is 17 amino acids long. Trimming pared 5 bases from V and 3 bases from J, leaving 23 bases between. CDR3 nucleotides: TGTGCCAGCAGTCCGGACGGGATCCTAGCCGCAGTCTACGAGCAGTACTTC. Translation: CASSPDGILAAVYEQYF.

CDR3: CASSAGTGGYEQYF. The CDR3 nucleotides are TGTGCCAGCAGCGCGGGGACAGGCGGATACGAGCAGTACTTC. The gene calls are TRBV7-2 and TRBJ2-7; 8 nucleotides match TRBD1. The CDR3 covers 14 residues. V shed 5 bases, J shed 4 bases, and the junction held 7 bases outside the gene matches. CDR1 and CDR2 from the germline V gene are SGHTA and FQGNSA. Full variable domain (rest looked up from reference TRBV7-2 and TRBJ2-7): GAGVSQSPSNKVTEKGKDVELRCDPISGHTALYWYRQSLGQGLEFLIYFQGNSAPDKSGLPSDRFSAERTGGSVSTLTIQRTQQEDSAVYLCASSAGTGGYEQYFGPGTRLTVT.

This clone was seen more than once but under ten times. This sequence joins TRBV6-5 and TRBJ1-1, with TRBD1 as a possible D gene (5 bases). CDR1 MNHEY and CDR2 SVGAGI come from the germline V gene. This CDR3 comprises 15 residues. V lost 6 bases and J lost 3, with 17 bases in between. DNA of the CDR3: TGTGCCAGCAGAAGATCAGGGCGTGGGGACACTGAAGCTTTCTTT. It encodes CASRRSGRGDTEAFF.

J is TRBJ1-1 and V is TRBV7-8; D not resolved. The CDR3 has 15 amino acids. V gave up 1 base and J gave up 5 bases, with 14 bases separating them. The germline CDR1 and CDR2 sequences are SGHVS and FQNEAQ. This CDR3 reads CASSLGGRGWTEAFF. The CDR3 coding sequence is TGTGCCAGCAGCTTAGGGGGTCGGGGTTGGACTGAAGCTTTCTTT. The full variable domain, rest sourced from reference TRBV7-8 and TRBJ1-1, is GAGVSQSPRYKVAKRGQDVALRCDPISGHVSLFWYQQALGQGPEFLTYFQNEAQLDKSGLPSDRFFAERPEGSVSTLKIQRTQQEDSAVYLCASSLGGRGWTEAFFGQGTRLTVV.

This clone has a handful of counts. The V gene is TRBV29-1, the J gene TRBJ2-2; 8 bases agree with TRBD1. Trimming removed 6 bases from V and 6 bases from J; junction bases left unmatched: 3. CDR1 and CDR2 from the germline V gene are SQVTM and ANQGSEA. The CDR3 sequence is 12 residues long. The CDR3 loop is CSVGQGAGELFF. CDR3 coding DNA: TGCAGCGTCGGACAGGGAGCCGGGGAGCTGTTTTTT.

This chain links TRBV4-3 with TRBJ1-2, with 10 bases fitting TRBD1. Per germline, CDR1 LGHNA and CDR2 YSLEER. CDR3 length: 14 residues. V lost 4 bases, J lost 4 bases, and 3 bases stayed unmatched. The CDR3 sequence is CASSPGQGSYGYTF. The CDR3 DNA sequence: TGCGCCAGCAGCCCGGGACAGGGGAGCTATGGCTACACCTTC.